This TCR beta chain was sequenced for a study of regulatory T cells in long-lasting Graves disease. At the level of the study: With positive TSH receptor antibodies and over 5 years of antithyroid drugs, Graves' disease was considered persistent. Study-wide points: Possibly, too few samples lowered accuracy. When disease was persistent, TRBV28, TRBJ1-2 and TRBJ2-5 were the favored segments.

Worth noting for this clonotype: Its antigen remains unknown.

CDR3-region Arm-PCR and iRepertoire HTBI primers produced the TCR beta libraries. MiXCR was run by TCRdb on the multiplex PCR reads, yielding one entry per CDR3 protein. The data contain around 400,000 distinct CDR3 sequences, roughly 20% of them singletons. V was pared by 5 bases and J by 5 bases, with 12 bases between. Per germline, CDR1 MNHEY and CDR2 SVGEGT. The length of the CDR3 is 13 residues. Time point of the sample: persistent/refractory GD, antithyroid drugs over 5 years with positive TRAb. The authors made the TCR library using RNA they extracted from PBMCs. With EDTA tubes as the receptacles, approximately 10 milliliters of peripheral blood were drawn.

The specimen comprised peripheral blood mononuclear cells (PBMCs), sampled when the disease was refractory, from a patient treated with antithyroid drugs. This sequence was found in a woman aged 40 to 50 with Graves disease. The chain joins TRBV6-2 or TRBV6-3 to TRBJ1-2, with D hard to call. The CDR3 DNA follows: TGTGCCAGCAGTGATGTGGGGAGATATGGCTACACCTTC. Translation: CASSDVGRYGYTF.